Following are 3 T cell receptor beta chains from one sample sequenced in a study of T cell clonotyping in hematopoietic cell transplantation. Sequencing used immunoSEQ multiplex PCR; TCRdb keeps in-frame clones, though not all of them. This table has about 12,000 clones, about 72% appearing once. The sample was peripheral blood mononuclear cells, taken 180 days after allogeneic stem cell transplant. These receptors all stem from a male patient between 60 and 69 years old who had an allogeneic stem cell transplant from an unrelated donor, so the T cells may come from the graft donor. Some clones in this sample may be carry-over from other donors' samples.

Concerning this clone itself: The sample contains more than one DNA sequence encoding this CDR3. CDR3 in amino acids: CASSSSYEQYF. The CDR3 DNA is TGCGCCAGCAGCTCCTCCTACGAGCAGTACTTC. The chain joins TRBV5-1 to TRBJ2-7; D unresolved. Germline-derived CDR1 and CDR2 are SGHRS and YFSETQ. The germline V and J ends were trimmed by 3 bases and 0 bases, with 1 base remaining between them. This CDR3 region has 11 residues.

The J gene is TRBJ1-2, the V gene TRBV9; D uncertain. The germline gives CDR1 SGDLS, CDR2 YYNGEE. Trimming removed 0 bases from V and 5 bases from J, with 14 bases in between. This CDR3 region has 15 residues. CDR3 protein: CASSVAASQQYGYTF. The CDR3 DNA is TGTGCCAGCAGCGTAGCCGCCTCCCAGCAGTATGGCTACACCTTC.

The chain employs TRBV29-1 and TRBJ2-7, with a weak D call TRBD2 (5 bases). CDR3 length equals 11 residues. Germline assignment: CDR1 SQVTM and CDR2 ANQGSEA. V was shortened by 4 bases and J by 3 bases, with 7 bases between the two germline ends. This CDR3 reads CSVGGSYEQYF. DNA of the CDR3: TGCAGCGTTGGAGGGAGCTACGAGCAGTACTTC.